This T cell receptor (beta chain) was sequenced in a study of post-analysis software for immune sequencing data. Findings and caveats of the study: Among roughly five TRBV segments more frequent in patients than controls were TRBV5-6, TRBV5-1 and TRBV20-1. There was significantly lower normalized Chao1 diversity in multiple sclerosis patients than in controls.

The germline CDR1 and CDR2 sequences are ENHRY and SYGVKD. The CDR3 spans 15 residues. V lost 3 bases, J lost 8 bases, and 6 bases stayed unmatched. Concerning this clonotype: What it binds is not known.

Each TCR beta cDNA library carried unique molecular identifiers. Using its own MiXCR run on the PCR reads, TCRdb lists one record per CDR3 protein. The sample records more than 350,000 distinct CDR3 sequences, 35% to 45% being singletons. The receptor comes from a girl aged 2 to 9 with multiple sclerosis. The chain links TRBV10-3 to TRBJ1-4; 10 nucleotides align to TRBD1. What was sequenced was blood. The CDR3 sequence: CAISEGGQGTEKLFF. The CDR3 nucleotides are TGTGCCATCAGTGAAGGGGGACAGGGGACCGAAAAACTGTTTTTT.